The clone carrying this TCR beta chain was detected only a few times. As yet, its antigen is unknown. This sample was taken from a study of cytomegalovirus exposure and HLA in healthy donors. Study-wide background: The study placed 80% to 90% of its approximately 360 genotyped donors in the Caucasian-associated ancestry cluster. Study-wide results and limits: Most TCR beta V segments were productive about 90% or about 30% of the time in an earlier analysis. Clonal expansion, a later analysis showed, was greater in HLA-associated TCR beta chains than in equally common others. Cytomegalovirus association was listed for 150 or so TCR beta chains.

The PCR ran on 60 Vbeta and 13 Jbeta primers. Profiling relied on immunoSEQ multiplex PCR, and the TCRdb table lists in-frame clones only, not all of them. Of under 200,000 clones in the sample, 10% to 15% are singletons; the top ten hold 7.8%. The CDR3 has 14 residues. Germline assignment: CDR1 SQVTM and CDR2 ANQGSEA. V lost 2 bases and J lost 5; bases outside the gene matches: 5. The V and J genes are TRBV29-1 and TRBJ2-3, with 9 bases fitting TRBD2. This TCR derives from a man aged 45-65 years in good health and CMV-seropositive. Sequencing used PBMCs. CDR3 amino acids: CSVERLAGRDTQYF. CDR3 DNA sequence: TGCAGCGTTGAAAGGCTAGCGGGGCGAGATACGCAGTATTTT.